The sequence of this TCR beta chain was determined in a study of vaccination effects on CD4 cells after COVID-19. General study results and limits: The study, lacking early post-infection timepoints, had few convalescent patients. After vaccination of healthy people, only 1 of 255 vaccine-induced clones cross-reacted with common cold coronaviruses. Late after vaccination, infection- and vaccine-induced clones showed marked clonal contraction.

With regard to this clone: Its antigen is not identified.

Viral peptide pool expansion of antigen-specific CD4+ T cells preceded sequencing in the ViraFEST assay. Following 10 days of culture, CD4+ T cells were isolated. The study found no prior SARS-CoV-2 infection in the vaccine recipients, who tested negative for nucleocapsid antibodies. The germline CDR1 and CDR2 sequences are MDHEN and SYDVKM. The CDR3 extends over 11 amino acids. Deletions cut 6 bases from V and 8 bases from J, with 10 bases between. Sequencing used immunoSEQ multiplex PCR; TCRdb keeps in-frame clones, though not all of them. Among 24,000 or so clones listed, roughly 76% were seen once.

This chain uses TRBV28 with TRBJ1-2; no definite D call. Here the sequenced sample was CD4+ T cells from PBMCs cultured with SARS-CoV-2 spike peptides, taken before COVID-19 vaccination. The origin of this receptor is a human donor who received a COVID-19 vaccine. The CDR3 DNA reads TGTGCCAGCAGGAGCAACGGCGGCTACACCTTC. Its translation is CASRSNGGYTF.